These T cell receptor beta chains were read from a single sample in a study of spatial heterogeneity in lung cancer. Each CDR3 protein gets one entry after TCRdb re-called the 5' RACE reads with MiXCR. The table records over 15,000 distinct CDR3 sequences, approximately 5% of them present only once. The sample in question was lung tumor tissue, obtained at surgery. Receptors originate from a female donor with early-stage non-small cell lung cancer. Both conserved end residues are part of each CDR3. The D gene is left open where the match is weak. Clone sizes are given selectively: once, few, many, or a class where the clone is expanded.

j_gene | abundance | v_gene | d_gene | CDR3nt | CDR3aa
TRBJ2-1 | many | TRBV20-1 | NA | TGCAGTGCCCAGTACAATGAGCAGTTCTTC | CSAQYNEQFF
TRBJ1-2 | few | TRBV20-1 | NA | TGCAGTGCTAGGGGGAGGATCTATGGCTACACCTTC | CSARGRIYGYTF
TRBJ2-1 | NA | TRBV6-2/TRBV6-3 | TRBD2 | TGTGCCAGCATGAGGACTAGGGGCAACAATGAGCAGTTCTTC | CASMRTRGNNEQFF
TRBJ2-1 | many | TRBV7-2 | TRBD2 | TGTGCCAGCAGCTACAAACCCCTCGGACTAGCGGGAGGCTATGAGCAGTTCTTC | CASSYKPLGLAGGYEQFF
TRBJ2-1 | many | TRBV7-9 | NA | TGTGCCAGCAGGGGGAGCGGTGGAAGCTCCTACAATGAGCAGTTCTTC | CASRGSGGSSYNEQFF
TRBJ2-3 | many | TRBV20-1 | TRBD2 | TGCAGTGCTAGAGCTAGCGGAGGAGGGTGGGATACGCAGTATTTT | CSARASGGGWDTQYF
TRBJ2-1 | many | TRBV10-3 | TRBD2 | TGTGCCATCAGTGAACTAGCGGGAGTCCGTGAGCAGTTCTTC | CAISELAGVREQFF
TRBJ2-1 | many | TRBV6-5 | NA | TGTGCCAGCAGTTCTACGAATGAGCAGTTCTTC | CASSSTNEQFF
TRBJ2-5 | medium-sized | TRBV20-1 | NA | TGCAGTGCTAGAGAGACTAGATCCTTAGAGTCGGTAGAGACCCAGTACTTC | CSARETRSLESVETQYF
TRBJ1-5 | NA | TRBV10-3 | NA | TGTGCCATCAGTGAGAGCCCCTCGAGGGGAAGGGGTCAGCCCCAGCATTTT | CAISESPSRGRGQPQHF
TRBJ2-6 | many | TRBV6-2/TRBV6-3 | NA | TGTGCCAGCAGGAAGGGGGTTAGGGTTTCTGGGGCCAACGTCCTGACTTTC | CASRKGVRVSGANVLTF
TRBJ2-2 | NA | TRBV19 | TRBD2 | TGTGCCAGCGGACTAGCGAAGAACACCGGGGAGCTGTTTTTT | CASGLAKNTGELFF
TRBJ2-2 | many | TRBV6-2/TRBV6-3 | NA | TGTGCCAGCACCTCGGTGGGGGAGTACACCGGGGAGCTGTTTTTT | CASTSVGEYTGELFF
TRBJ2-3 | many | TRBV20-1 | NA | TGCAGTGCTAGAGGCCGGGCCGGCACAGATACGCAGTATTTT | CSARGRAGTDTQYF
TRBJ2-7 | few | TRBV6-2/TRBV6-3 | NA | TGTGCCAGCATGGACACACCGCCCTTCTCCTACGAGCAGTACTTC | CASMDTPPFSYEQYF
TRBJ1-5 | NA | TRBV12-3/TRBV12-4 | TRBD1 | TGTGCCAGCAGCAGACAGGGGAACTATCAGCCCCAGCATTTT | CASSRQGNYQPQHF
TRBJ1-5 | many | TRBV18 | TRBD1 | TGTGCCAGCTCACCACCGGGACAGGGAGGACAGCCCCAGCATTTT | CASSPPGQGGQPQHF
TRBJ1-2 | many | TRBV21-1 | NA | TGTGCCAGCAGCGACCTTCGGGGGTTTCCTGACGTCTATGGCTACACCTTC | CASSDLRGFPDVYGYTF
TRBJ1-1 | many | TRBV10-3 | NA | TGTGCCATCAGTGAGCGCGGGACGGGAACGAACACTGAAGCTTTCTTT | CAISERGTGTNTEAFF
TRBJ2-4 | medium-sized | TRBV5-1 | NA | TGCGCCAGCAGCAACCGGGCCTCAGAGGGTAACATTCAGTACTTC | CASSNRASEGNIQYF
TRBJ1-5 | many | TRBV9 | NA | TGTGCCAGCAGCGTAGGCGGGGGGTCGGGCAATCAGCCCCAGCATTTT | CASSVGGGSGNQPQHF
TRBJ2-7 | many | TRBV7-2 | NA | TGTGCCAGCAGCTCCGACAGTTACTACGAGCAGTACTTC | CASSSDSYYEQYF
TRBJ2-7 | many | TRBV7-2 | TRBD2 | TGTGCCAGCAGCTCCGGACTAGCGGGAGACGAGCAGTACTTC | CASSSGLAGDEQYF
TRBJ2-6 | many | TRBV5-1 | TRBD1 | TGCGCCAGCAGCTTCCTCAGGGACAGCTTTATCTCTGGGGCCAACGTCCTGACTTTC | CASSFLRDSFISGANVLTF
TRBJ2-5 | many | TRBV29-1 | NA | TGCAGCGTTGAAGATTGGGGAATAGAGACCCAGTACTTC | CSVEDWGIETQYF
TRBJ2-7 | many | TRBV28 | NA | TGTGCCAGCAGTTTATCCAGCAGCCACGAGCAGTACTTC | CASSLSSSHEQYF
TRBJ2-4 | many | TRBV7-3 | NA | TGTGCCAGCAGCCCCGTTTCGGGTGGAGACATTCAGTACTTC | CASSPVSGGDIQYF
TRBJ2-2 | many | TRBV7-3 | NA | TGTGCCAGCAGCTTAGGTGGGCATACGAACACCGGGGAGCTGTTTTTT | CASSLGGHTNTGELFF
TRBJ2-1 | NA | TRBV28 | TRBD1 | TGTGCCAGCAGCCGGGGACAGGCTCGCGGTGAGCAGTTCTTC | CASSRGQARGEQFF
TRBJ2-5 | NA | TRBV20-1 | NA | TGCAGTGCTAGGGCCCGGAACCTGGGGCAAGAGACCCAGTACTTC | CSARARNLGQETQYF
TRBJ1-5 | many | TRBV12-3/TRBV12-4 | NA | TGTGCCAGCAGTTTGAGGATGAGCCAGCCCCAGCATTTT | CASSLRMSQPQHF
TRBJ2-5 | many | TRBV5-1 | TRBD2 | TGCGCCAGCAGCCCCCGGAGCGGGAATCGAGAGACCCAGTACTTC | CASSPRSGNRETQYF
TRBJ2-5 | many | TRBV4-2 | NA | TGTGCCAGCAGCCAAGTACAGGGCAACCAAGAGACCCAGTACTTC | CASSQVQGNQETQYF
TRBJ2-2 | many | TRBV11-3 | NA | TGTGCCAGCAGCTTTCAGACAGGCCCGAACACCGGGGAGCTGTTTTTT | CASSFQTGPNTGELFF
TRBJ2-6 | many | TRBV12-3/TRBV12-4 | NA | TGTGCCACACAAGTCACGGGGGTTTCTGGGGCCAACGTCCTGACTTTC | CATQVTGVSGANVLTF
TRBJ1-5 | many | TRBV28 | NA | TGTGCCAGCAGTTTTGGAGGGAGTGGGAATCAGCCCCAGCATTTT | CASSFGGSGNQPQHF
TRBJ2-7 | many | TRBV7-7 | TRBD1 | TGTGCCAGCAGCTTAGACAGGGGGGACGAGCAGTACTTC | CASSLDRGDEQYF
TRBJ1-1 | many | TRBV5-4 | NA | TGTGCCAGCAGCTTCAGCCAGACGGGAATGGAAGCTTTCTTT | CASSFSQTGMEAFF
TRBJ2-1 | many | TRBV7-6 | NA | TGTGCCAGCAGCCCCGGACTAACGGATTACAATGAGCAGTTCTTC | CASSPGLTDYNEQFF
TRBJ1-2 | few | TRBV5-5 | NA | TGTGCCAGCAGCTCGGACGGAACCTATGGCTACACCTTC | CASSSDGTYGYTF
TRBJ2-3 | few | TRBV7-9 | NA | TGTGCCAGCAGCTCTGTTGGGCGGGAAAGGTCAGATACGCAGTATTTT | CASSSVGRERSDTQYF
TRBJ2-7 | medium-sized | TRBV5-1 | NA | TGCGCCAGCAGCTTGGATACAAAACCTAACGAGCAGTACTTC | CASSLDTKPNEQYF
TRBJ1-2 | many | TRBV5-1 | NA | TGCGCCAGCAGCCCCGGGGGGGGCCGGGACTATGGCTACACCTTC | CASSPGGGRDYGYTF
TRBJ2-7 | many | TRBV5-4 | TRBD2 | TGTGCCAGCAGCCCCCGGAATAGCGGGTACGAGCAGTACTTC | CASSPRNSGYEQYF
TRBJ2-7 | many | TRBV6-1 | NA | TGTGCCAGCACATTCGTTAGCGGATCTTCCTACGAGCAGTACTTC | CASTFVSGSSYEQYF
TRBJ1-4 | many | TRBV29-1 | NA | TGCAGCGTTGGGATGTTGGGTGAAAAACTGTTTTTT | CSVGMLGEKLFF
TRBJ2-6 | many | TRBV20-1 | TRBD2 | TGCAGTGCTGGAACTAGCGGGTCCTACTCTGGGGCCAACGTCCTGACTTTC | CSAGTSGSYSGANVLTF
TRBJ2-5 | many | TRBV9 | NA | TGTGCCAGCAGCGGGGGCCCCCAAGAGACCCAGTACTTC | CASSGGPQETQYF
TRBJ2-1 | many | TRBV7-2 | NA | TGTGCCAGCAGCCCGGGAAGGGGGACCTACAATGAGCAGTTCTTC | CASSPGRGTYNEQFF
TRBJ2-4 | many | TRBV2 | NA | TGTGCCAGCAGTGAAAGGTCGGGGTATTTCGGCAAAAACATTCAGTACTTC | CASSERSGYFGKNIQYF
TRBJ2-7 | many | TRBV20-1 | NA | TGCAGTGCAGAGGGGCGGGCTGGCTACGAGCAGTACTTC | CSAEGRAGYEQYF
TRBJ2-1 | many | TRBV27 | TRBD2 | TGTGCCAGCAGTTTAAGCGGGAGCTCCTACAATGAGCAGTTCTTC | CASSLSGSSYNEQFF
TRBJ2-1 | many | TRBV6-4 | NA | TGTGCCAGCAGCCCCGGGTTTGGAGGGGGCTACAATGAGCAGTTCTTC | CASSPGFGGGYNEQFF
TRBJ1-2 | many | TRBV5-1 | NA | TGCGCCAGCAGCTCAGAGTCGCCAAACTATGGCTACACCTTC | CASSSESPNYGYTF
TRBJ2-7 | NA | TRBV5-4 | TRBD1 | TGTGCCAGCAGCCCCGGGACAGGGGGAATATACGAGCAGTACTTC | CASSPGTGGIYEQYF
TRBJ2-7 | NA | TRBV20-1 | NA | TGCAGTGCTAATCTGGTACAGCGCTCCTACGAGCAGTACTTC | CSANLVQRSYEQYF
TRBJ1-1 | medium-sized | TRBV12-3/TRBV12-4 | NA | TGTGCCAGCAGCCGAGGGGGTGTACGAACTGAAGCTTTCTTT | CASSRGGVRTEAFF
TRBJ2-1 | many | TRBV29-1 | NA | TGCAGCGTTGGGGACTGGGGAGACAACTACAATGAGCAGTTCTTC | CSVGDWGDNYNEQFF
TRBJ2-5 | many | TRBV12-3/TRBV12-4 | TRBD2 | TGTGCCAGCAGCTTGTCGGGAGGTCGAGAGACCCAGTACTTC | CASSLSGGRETQYF
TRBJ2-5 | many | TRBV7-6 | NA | TGTGCCAGCAGCGGAGAGCGGCGAGAGACCCAGTACTTC | CASSGERRETQYF